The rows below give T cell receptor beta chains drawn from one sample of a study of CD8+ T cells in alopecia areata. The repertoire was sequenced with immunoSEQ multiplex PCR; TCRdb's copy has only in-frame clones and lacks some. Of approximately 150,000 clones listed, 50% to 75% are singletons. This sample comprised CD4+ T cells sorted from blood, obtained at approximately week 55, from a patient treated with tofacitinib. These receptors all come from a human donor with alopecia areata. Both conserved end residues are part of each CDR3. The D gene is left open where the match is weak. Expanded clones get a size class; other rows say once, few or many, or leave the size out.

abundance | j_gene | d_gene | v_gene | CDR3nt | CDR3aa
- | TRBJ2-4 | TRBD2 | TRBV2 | TGTGCCAGCAGTGATTCACTAGCGCGCAAAAACATTCAGTACTTC | CASSDSLARKNIQYF
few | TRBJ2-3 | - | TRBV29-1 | TGCAGCGTTGGGGGGGTTGTCACAGATACGCAGTATTTT | CSVGGVVTDTQYF
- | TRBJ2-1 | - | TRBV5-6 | TGTGCCAGCAGCTTGGCGGTAGTTGGTGAGCAGTTCTTC | CASSLAVVGEQFF
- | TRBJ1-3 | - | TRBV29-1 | TGCAGCGGTCAATCCGGCTCTGGAAACACCATATATTTT | CSGQSGSGNTIYF
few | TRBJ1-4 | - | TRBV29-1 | TGCAGCGCCAAAAATGAAAAACTGTTTTTT | CSAKNEKLFF
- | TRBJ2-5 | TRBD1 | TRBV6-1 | TGTGCCAGCAGTACTGACAGGGTGGAGACCCAGTACTTC | CASSTDRVETQYF
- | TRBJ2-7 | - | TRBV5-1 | TGCGCCAGCAGCTTGGTTAAGGCGTCCTACGAGCAGTACTTC | CASSLVKASYEQYF
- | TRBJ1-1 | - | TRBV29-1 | TGCAGCGTTGCCTATACCCGTAAGAGTGACACTGAAGCTTTCTTT | CSVAYTRKSDTEAFF
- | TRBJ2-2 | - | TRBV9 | TGTGCCAGCAGCCCCCGGGCCACAGGGACCGGGGAGCTGTTTTTT | CASSPRATGTGELFF
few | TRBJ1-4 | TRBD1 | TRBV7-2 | TGTGCCAGCAGCTATGGACAGGGTAATGGGGAAAAACTGTTTTTT | CASSYGQGNGEKLFF
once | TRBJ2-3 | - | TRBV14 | TGTGCCAGCAGCCGACGACAGGGGACTAGGGATACGCAGTATTTT | CASSRRQGTRDTQYF
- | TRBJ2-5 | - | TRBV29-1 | TGCAGCGTGGGGACCGGACCCAGAGAAGAGACCCAGTACTTC | CSVGTGPREETQYF
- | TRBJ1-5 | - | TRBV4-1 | TGCGCCAGCAGCCAAGGAATCAATGATCAGCCCCAGCATTTT | CASSQGINDQPQHF
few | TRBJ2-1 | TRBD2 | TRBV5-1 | TGCGCCAGCCGTACGCTAGGACTAGCGGGGGGGCCCCGCAATGAGCAGTTCTTC | CASRTLGLAGGPRNEQFF
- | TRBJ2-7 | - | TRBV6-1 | TGTGCCAGCAGTGTTCTGGGGGCGGGATCCTACGAGCAGTACTTC | CASSVLGAGSYEQYF
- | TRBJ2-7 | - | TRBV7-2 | TGTGCCAGCAGCTTAGTTTTAAGGGAGCAGTACTTC | CASSLVLREQYF
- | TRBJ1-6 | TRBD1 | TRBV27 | TGTGCCAGCAGAGCGGGACAGGTAAACGTCAATTCACCCCTCCACTTT | CASRAGQVNVNSPLHF
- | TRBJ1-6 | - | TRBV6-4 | TGTGCCAGCAGTGACTCGATACCGGTCTATAATTCACCCCTCCACTTT | CASSDSIPVYNSPLHF
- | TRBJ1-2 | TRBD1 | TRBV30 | TGTGCCTGGAGTGTACAGGGGGCTAACTATGGCTACACCTTC | CAWSVQGANYGYTF
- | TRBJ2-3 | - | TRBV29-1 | TGCAGCGCCACGGTACAGGACAACACAGATACGCAGTATTTT | CSATVQDNTDTQYF
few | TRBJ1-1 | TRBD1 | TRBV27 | TGTGCCAGCACTGCGGACAGGGGCAGTTACACTGAAGCTTTCTTT | CASTADRGSYTEAFF
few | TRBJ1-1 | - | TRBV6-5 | TGTGCCAGCAGTTACTCGGGTCAGCCGGCCTACGCTTTCTTT | CASSYSGQPAYAFF
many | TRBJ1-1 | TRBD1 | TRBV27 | TGTGCCAGCAGTTTTGCAGGGGGCGGGAGAGGGAACACTGAAGCTTTCTTT | CASSFAGGGRGNTEAFF
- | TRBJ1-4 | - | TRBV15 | TGTGCCACCAGCAGAGATGGGGGAGAAAAACTGTTTTTT | CATSRDGGEKLFF
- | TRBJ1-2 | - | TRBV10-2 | TGCGCCAGTTTTGGGGGGGGCGGCTACACCTTC | CASFGGGGYTF
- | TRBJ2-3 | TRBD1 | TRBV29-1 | TGCAGCGTCGTGACAGGGATCCACACAGATACGCAGTATTTT | CSVVTGIHTDTQYF
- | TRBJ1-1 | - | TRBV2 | TGTGCCAGCAGTGTACGGCTTGAAGCTTTCTTT | CASSVRLEAFF
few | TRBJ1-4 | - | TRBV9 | TGTGCCAGCGCCAGGGGAGTGGGTGAAAAACTGTTTTTT | CASARGVGEKLFF
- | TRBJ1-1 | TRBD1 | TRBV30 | TGTGCCTGGAGCTGGGACAGGGTGACTGAAGCTTTCTTT | CAWSWDRVTEAFF
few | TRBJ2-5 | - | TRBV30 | TGTGCCTGGAGTTTTTCCCCCTGGGAGACCCAGTACTTC | CAWSFSPWETQYF
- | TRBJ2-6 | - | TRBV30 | TGTGCCTGGTCGTACGCCGACTCTGGGGCCAACGTCCTGACTTTC | CAWSYADSGANVLTF
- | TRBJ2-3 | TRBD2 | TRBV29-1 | TGCAGCGTTGTGGTAGCGGGGAACACAGATACGCAGTATTTT | CSVVVAGNTDTQYF
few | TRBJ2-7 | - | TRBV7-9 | TGTGCCAGCAGCTTAGGGAACCCCTACGAGCAGTACTTC | CASSLGNPYEQYF
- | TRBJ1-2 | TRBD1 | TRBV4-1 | TGCGCCAGCAGCCTCCCACAGGGGGCGCAAAACTATGGCTACACCTTC | CASSLPQGAQNYGYTF
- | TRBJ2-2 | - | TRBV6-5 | TGTGCCAGCAGTTACTCGGGCACCACGAACACCGGGGAGCTGTTTTTT | CASSYSGTTNTGELFF
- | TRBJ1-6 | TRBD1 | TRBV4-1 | TGCGCCAGCAGCCAAGATGGACAGGAGAATTCACCCCTCCACTTT | CASSQDGQENSPLHF
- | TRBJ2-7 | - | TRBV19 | TGTGCCAGTACCCCTGGCAGGCCAGGCACTGGCGAGCAGTACTTC | CASTPGRPGTGEQYF
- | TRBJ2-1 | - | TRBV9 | TGTGCCAGCAGTGCTCTTCACAATGAGCAGTTCTTC | CASSALHNEQFF
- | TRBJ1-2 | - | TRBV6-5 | TGTGCCAGCAGTTCCTTATCTCGGACAGCTCATTATGGCTACACCTTC | CASSSLSRTAHYGYTF
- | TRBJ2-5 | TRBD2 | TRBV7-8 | TGTGCCAGCAGTCTGACTAGCGGGGGGGCCTGGGAGACCCAGTACTTC | CASSLTSGGAWETQYF
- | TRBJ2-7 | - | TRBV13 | TGTGCCAGCAGCTCCGGACAGACAGCCTACGAGCAGTACTTC | CASSSGQTAYEQYF
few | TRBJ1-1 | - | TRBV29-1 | TGCAGCGTTGTCCGACGGATGAACACTGAAGCTTTCTTT | CSVVRRMNTEAFF
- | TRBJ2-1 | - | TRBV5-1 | TGCGCCAGCAGTGTCAGCACGGACTACAATGAGCAGTTCTTC | CASSVSTDYNEQFF
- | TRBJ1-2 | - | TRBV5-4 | TGTGCCAGCAGCTCCCCTGGGAGCTATGGCTACACCTTC | CASSSPGSYGYTF
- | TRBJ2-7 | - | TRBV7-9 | TGTGCCAGCAGAGGCGGGTGGAGGGACGAGCAGTACTTC | CASRGGWRDEQYF
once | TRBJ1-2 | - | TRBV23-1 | TGCGCCAGCAGTAGCAGCAACTATGGCTACACCTTC | CASSSSNYGYTF
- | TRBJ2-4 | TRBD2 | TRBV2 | TGTGCCAGCAGTCCCACTAGCGGGGAAAACATTCAGTACTTC | CASSPTSGENIQYF
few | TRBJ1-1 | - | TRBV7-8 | TGTGCCAGCAGCTCCCAAAGGGTTCGGGCTTTCTTT | CASSSQRVRAFF